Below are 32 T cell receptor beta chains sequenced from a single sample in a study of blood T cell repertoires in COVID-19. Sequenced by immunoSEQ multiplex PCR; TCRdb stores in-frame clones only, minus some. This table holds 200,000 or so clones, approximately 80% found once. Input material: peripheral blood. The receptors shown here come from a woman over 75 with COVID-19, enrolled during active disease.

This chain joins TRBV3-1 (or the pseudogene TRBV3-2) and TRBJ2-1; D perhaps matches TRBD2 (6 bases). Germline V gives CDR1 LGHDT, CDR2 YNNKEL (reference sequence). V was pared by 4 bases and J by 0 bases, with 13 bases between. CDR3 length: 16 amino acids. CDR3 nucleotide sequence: TGTGCCAGCAGCCTGTGGGGACTGGGCTCCTACAATGAGCAGTTCTTC. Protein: CASSLWGLGSYNEQFF.

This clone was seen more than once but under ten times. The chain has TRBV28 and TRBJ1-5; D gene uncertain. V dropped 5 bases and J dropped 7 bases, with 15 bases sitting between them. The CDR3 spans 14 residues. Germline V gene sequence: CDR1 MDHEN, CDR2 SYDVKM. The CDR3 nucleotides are TGTGCCAGCAGTCCACTTCGGGGAGGACAGCCCCAGCATTTT. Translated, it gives CASSPLRGGQPQHF. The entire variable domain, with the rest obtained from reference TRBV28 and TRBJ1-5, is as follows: DVKVTQSSRYLVKRTGEKVFLECVQDMDHENMFWYRQDPGLGLRLIYFSYDVKMKEKGDIPEGYSVSREKKERFSLILESASTNQTSMYLCASSPLRGGQPQHFGDGTRLSIL.

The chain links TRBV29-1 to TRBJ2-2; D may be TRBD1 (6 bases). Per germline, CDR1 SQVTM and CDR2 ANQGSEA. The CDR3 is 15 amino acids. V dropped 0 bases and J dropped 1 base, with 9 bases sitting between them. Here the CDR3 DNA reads TGCAGCGTTGAAGATACAGGGAAGAACACCGGGGAGCTGTTTTTT. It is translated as CSVEDTGKNTGELFF.

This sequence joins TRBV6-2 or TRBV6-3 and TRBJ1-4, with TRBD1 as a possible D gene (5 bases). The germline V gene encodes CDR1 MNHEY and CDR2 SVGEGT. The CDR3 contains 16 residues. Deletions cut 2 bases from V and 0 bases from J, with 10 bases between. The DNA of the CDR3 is TGTGCCAGCAGTTACATCGACAGCCCAACTAATGAAAAACTGTTTTTT. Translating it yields CASSYIDSPTNEKLFF.

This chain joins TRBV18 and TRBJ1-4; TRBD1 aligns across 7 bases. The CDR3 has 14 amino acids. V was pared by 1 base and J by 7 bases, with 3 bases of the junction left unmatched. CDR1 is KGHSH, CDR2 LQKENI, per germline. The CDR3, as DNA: TGTGCCAGCTCACCACGGGACAGCCGTGAAAAACTGTTTTTT. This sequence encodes CASSPRDSREKLFF.

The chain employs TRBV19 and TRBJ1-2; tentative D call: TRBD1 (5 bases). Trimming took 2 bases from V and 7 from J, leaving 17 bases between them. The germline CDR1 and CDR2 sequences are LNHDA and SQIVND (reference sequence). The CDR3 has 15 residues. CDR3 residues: CASSIKVGGTGGYTF. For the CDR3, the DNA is TGTGCCAGTAGTATAAAGGTTGGGGGGACTGGTGGCTACACCTTC.

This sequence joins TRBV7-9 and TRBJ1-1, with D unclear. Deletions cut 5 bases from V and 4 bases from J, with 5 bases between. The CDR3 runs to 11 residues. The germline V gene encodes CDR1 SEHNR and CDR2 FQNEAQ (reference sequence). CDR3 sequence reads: CASSGLTEAFF. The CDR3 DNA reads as TGTGCCAGCAGCGGCCTCACTGAAGCTTTCTTT.

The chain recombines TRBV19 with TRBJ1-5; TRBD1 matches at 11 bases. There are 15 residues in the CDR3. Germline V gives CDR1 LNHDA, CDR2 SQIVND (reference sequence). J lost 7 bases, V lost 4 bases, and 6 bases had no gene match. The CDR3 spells CASSTIRTGGQPQHF. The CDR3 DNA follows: TGTGCCAGTAGTACGATCCGGACAGGGGGCCAGCCCCAGCATTTT. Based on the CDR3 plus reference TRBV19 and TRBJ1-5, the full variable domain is DGGITQSPKYLFRKEGQNVTLSCEQNLNHDAMYWYRQDPGQGLRLIYYSQIVNDFQKGDIAEGYSVSREKKESFPLTVTSAQKNPTAFYLCASSTIRTGGQPQHFGDGTRLSIL.

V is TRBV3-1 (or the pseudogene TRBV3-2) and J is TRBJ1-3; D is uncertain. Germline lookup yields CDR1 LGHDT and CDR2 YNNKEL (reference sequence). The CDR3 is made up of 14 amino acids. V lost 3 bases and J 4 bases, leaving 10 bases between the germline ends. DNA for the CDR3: TGTGCCAGCAGCCAGGGTAGGGAGGGAAACACCATATATTTT. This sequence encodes CASSQGREGNTIYF.

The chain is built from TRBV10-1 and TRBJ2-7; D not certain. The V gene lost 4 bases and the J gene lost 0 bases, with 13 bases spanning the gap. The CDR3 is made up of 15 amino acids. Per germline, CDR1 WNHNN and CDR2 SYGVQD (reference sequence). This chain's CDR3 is CASSGSQRDSYEQYV. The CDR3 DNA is TGCGCCAGCAGTGGATCTCAACGAGACTCCTACGAGCAGTACGTC.

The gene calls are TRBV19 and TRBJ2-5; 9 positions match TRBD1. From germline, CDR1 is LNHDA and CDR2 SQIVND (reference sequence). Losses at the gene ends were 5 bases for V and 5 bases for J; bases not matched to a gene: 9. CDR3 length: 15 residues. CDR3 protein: CASSAITGGGETQYF. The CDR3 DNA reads TGTGCCAGTAGTGCCATCACAGGGGGCGGGGAGACCCAGTACTTC.

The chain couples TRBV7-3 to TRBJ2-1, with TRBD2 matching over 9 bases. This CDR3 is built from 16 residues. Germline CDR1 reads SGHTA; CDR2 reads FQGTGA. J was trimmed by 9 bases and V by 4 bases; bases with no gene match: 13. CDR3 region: CASSSTGTSRGGEQFF. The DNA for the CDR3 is TGTGCCAGCAGCTCGACAGGGACTAGCCGGGGGGGTGAGCAGTTCTTC.

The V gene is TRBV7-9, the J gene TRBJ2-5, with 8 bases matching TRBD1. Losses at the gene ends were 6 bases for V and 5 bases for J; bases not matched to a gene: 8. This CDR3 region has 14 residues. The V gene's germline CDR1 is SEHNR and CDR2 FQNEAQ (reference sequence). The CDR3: CASRDSRGRETQYF. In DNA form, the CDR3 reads TGTGCCAGCAGAGACTCCAGGGGGCGGGAGACCCAGTACTTC. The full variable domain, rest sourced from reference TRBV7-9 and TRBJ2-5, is DTGVSQNPRHKITKRGQNVTFRCDPISEHNRLYWYRQTLGQGPEFLTYFQNEAQLEKSRLLSDRFSAERPKGSFSTLEIQRTEQGDSAMYLCASRDSRGRETQYFGPGTRLLVL.

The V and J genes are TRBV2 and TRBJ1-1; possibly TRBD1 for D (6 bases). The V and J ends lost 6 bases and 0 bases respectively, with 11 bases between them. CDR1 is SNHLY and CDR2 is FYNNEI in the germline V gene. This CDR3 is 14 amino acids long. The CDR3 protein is CASRGTGLNTEAFF. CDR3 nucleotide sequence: TGTGCCAGCAGGGGAACAGGGTTGAACACTGAAGCTTTCTTT.

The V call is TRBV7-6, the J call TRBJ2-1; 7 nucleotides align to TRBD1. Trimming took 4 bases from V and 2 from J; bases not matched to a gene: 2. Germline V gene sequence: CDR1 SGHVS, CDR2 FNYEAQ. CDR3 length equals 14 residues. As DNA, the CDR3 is TGTGCCAGCAGCTCGGGACAGACCTACAATGAGCAGTTCTTC. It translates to CASSSGQTYNEQFF.

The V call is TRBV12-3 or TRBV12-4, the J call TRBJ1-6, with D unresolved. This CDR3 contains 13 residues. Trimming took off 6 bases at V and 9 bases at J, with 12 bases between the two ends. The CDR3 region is CASSLLSRSPLHF. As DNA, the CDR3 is TGTGCCAGCAGCCTTTTAAGCCGTTCACCCCTCCACTTT.

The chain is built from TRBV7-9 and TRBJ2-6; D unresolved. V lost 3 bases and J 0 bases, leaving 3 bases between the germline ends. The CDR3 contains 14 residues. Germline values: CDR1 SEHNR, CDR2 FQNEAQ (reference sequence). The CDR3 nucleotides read TGTGCCAGCAGCTTGAGCTCTGGGGCCAACGTCCTGACTTTC. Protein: CASSLSSGANVLTF.

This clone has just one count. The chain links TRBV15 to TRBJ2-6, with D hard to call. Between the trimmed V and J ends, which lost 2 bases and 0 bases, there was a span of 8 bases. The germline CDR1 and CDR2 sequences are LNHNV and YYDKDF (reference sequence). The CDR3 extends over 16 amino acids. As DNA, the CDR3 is TGTGCCACCAGCAGAACAGTTCCCTCTGGGGCCAACGTCCTGACTTTC. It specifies CATSRTVPSGANVLTF.

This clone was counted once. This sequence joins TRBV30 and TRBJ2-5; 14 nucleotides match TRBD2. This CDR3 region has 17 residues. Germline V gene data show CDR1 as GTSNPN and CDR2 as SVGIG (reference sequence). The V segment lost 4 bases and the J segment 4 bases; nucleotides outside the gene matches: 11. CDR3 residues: CAWKPGTSGGFGETQYF. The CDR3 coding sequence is TGTGCCTGGAAACCCGGGACTAGCGGGGGTTTTGGAGAGACCCAGTACTTC.

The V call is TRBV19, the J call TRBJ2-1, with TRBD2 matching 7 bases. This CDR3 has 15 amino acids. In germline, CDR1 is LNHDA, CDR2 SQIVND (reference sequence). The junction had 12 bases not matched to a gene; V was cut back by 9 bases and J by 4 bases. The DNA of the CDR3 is TGTGCCAGCCAGGGTCCCGGGGGGTCTTACAATGAGCAGTTCTTC. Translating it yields CASQGPGGSYNEQFF.

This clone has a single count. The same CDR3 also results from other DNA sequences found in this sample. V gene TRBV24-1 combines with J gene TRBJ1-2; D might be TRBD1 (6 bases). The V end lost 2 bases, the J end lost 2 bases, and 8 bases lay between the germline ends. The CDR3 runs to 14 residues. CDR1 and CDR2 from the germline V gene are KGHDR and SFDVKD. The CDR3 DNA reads TGTGCCACCAGTGATTGGACAGCCAACTATGGCTACACCTTC. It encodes CATSDWTANYGYTF.

In DNA, the CDR3 is TGTGCCAGCAGCTTATCCGTCCTCGGAGGCAAAGATTTCTTT. This encodes CASSLSVLGGKDFF. The genes are TRBV7-2 and TRBJ1-1, with D unclear. This CDR3 region has 14 residues. Germline CDR1 is SGHTA and CDR2 is FQGNSA. Deletions cut 2 bases from V and 13 bases from J, with 20 bases between.

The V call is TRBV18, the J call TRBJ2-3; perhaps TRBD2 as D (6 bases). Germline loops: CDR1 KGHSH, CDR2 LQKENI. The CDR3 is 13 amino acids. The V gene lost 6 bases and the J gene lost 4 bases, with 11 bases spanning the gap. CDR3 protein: CASSRDSSDTQYF. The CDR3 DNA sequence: TGTGCCAGCTCCCGGGACTCCTCAGATACGCAGTATTTT.

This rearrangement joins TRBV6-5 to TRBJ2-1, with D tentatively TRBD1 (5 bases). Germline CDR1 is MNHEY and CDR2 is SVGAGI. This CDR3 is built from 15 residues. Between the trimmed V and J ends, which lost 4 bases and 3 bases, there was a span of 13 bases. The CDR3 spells CASSLAGLDYNEQFF. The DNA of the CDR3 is TGTGCCAGCAGTTTGGCAGGGCTTGACTACAATGAGCAGTTCTTC.

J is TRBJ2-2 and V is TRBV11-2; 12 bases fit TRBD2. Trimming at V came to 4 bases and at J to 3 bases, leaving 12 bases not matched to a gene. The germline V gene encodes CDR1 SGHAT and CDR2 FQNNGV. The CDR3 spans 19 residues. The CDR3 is CASSSKLAGGPTHTGELFF. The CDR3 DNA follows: TGTGCCAGCAGCTCGAAACTAGCGGGGGGCCCTACCCACACCGGGGAGCTGTTTTTT.

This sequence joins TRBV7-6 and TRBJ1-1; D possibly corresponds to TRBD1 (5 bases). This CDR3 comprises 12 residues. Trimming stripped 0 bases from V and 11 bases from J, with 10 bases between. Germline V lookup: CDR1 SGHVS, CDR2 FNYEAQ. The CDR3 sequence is CASSLAEGVAFF. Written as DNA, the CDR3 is TGTGCCAGCAGCTTAGCTGAAGGGGTCGCTTTCTTT.

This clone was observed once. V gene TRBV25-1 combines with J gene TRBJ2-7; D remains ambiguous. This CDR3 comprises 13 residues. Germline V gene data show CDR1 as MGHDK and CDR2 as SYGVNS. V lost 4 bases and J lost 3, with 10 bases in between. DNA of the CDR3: TGTGCCAGCAGTGCCCTATCAGGCTACGAGCAGTACTTC. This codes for CASSALSGYEQYF.

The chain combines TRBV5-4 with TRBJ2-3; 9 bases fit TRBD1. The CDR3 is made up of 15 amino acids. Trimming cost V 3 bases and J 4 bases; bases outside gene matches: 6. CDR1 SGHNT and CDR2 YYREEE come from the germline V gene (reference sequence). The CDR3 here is CASSWGQGSSDTQYF. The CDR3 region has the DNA TGTGCCAGCAGCTGGGGACAGGGTAGTTCAGATACGCAGTATTTT.

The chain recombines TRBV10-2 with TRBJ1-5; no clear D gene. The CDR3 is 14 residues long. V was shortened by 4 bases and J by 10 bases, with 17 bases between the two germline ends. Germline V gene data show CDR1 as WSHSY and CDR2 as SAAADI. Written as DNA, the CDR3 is TGCGCCAGCAGTGCATTCACTCTCGAGGGACCCCAGCATTTT. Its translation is CASSAFTLEGPQHF.

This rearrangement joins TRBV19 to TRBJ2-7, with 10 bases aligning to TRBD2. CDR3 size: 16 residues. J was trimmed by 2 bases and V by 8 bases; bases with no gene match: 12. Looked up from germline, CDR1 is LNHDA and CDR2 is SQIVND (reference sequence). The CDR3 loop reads CASRSSGGPNTYEQYF. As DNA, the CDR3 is TGTGCCAGTCGTAGTAGCGGGGGGCCAAACACCTACGAGCAGTACTTC.

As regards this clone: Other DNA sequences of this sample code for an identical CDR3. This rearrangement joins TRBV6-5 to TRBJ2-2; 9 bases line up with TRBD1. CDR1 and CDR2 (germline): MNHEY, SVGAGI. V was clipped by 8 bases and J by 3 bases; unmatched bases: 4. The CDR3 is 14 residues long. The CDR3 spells CASSRTGDTGELFF. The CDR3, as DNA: TGTGCCAGCTCGCGGACAGGGGACACCGGGGAGCTGTTTTTT.

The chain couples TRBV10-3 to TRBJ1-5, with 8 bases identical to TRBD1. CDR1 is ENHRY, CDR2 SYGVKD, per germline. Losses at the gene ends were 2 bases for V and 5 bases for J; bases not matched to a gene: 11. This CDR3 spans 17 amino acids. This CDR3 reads CAISEAPGGSIYQPQHF. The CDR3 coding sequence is TGTGCCATCAGTGAGGCACCAGGGGGCTCGATATATCAGCCCCAGCATTTT.